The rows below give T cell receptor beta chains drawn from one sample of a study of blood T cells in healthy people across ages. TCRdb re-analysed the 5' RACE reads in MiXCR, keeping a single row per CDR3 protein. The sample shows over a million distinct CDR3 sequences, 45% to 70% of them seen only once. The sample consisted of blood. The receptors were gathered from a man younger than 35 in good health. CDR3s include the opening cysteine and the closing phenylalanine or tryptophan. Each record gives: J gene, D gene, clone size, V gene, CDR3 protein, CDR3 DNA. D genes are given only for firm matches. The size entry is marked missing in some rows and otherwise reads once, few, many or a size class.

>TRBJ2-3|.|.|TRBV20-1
CSAPGRGSTDTQYF
TGCAGTGCCCCAGGGAGGGGGTCGACAGATACGCAGTATTTT
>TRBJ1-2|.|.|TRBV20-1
CSARVVRATRGYTF
TGCAGTGCTAGAGTTGTCCGGGCTACGCGTGGCTACACCTTC
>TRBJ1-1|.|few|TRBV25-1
CASSEDLNTEAFF
TGTGCCAGCAGTGAGGACCTCAACACTGAAGCTTTCTTT
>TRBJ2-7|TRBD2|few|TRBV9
CASSPYSGSSYEQYF
TGTGCCAGCAGCCCCTATAGCGGGAGCTCCTACGAGCAGTACTTC
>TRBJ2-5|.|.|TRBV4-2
CASSLSPGSRETQYF
TGTGCCAGCAGCCTCTCCCCCGGGAGTAGAGAGACCCAGTACTTC
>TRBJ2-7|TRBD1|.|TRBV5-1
CASSVKRTGGYEQYF
TGCGCCAGCAGCGTCAAGAGGACAGGGGGCTACGAGCAGTACTTC
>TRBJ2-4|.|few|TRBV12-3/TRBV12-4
CASSVGGGAPSKNIQYF
TGTGCCAGCAGTGTAGGTGGGGGAGCCCCCTCCAAAAACATTCAGTACTTC
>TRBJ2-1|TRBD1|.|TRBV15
CATSDRGRDNEQFF
TGTGCCACCAGCGACAGGGGACGAGACAATGAGCAGTTCTTC
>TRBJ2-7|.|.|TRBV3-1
CASSQVYDTYEQYF
TGTGCCAGCAGCCAAGTCTACGATACCTACGAGCAGTACTTC
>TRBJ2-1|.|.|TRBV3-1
CASSQGGNEFF
TGTGCCAGCAGCCAAGGGGGGAATGAGTTCTTC
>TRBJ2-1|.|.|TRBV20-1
CSARAGLEFF
TGCAGTGCTAGAGCTGGTTTGGAGTTCTTC
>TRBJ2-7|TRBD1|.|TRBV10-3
CAISESAGGPYEQYF
TGTGCCATCAGTGAGTCGGCAGGGGGCCCATACGAGCAGTACTTC
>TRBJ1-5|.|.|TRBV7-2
CASRVGREMYQPQHF
TGTGCCAGCAGAGTGGGCAGGGAGATGTATCAGCCCCAGCATTTT
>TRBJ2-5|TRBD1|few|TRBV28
CASSLHGATGVGETQYF
TGTGCCAGCAGTTTACATGGCGCGACAGGGGTGGGGGAGACCCAGTACTTC
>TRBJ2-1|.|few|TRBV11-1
CASSLKVSDSYNEQFF
TGTGCCAGCAGCTTAAAGGTATCGGACTCCTACAATGAGCAGTTCTTC
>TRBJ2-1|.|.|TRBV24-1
CATSGTGGGDNEQFF
TGTGCCACCAGTGGTACAGGTGGAGGTGACAATGAGCAGTTCTTC
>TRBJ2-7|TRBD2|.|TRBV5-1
CASSFTSGGGNEQYF
TGCGCCAGCAGCTTTACTAGCGGCGGCGGCAACGAGCAGTACTTC
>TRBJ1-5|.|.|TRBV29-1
CSVADINQPQHF
TGCAGCGTCGCCGACATCAATCAGCCCCAGCATTTT
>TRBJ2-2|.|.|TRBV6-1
CASSVRGRTNTGELFF
TGTGCCAGCAGTGTTCGGGGGCGGACGAACACCGGGGAGCTGTTTTTT
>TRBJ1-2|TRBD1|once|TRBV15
CATSGTGTDYGYTF
TGTGCCACCAGCGGGACAGGGACCGACTATGGCTACACCTTC